This T cell receptor (beta chain) came from a study of monozygotic twins with inflammatory bowel disease. Via template switching, UMIs carrying a 6-nucleotide sample barcode were introduced. Using the 5' RACE reads, TCRdb records one entry per CDR3 protein without DNA. The sample table includes fewer than 550,000 distinct CDR3 sequences. Broader study findings: A reduction in TCRbeta diversity (inverse Simpson) was seen in IBD patients relative to healthy co-twins.

On this clonotype itself: No antigen is known for it.

CDR3 length: 14 amino acids. Germline CDR1 and CDR2: SGHDT and YYEEEE. The TCR comes from a human donor with ulcerative colitis or Crohn's disease, or a healthy co-twin of an affected twin (not recorded which). Sequencing input: blood. The chain recombines TRBV5-6 with TRBJ2-1. The CDR3 reads CASSLRQFNNEQFF. Filled out from reference TRBV5-6 and TRBJ2-1, the complete variable domain reads DAGVTQSPTHLIKTRGQQVTLRCSPKSGHDTVSWYQQALGQGPQFIFQYYEEEERQRGNFPDRFSGHQFPNYSSELNVNALLLGDSALYLCASSLRQFNNEQFFGPGTRLTVL.